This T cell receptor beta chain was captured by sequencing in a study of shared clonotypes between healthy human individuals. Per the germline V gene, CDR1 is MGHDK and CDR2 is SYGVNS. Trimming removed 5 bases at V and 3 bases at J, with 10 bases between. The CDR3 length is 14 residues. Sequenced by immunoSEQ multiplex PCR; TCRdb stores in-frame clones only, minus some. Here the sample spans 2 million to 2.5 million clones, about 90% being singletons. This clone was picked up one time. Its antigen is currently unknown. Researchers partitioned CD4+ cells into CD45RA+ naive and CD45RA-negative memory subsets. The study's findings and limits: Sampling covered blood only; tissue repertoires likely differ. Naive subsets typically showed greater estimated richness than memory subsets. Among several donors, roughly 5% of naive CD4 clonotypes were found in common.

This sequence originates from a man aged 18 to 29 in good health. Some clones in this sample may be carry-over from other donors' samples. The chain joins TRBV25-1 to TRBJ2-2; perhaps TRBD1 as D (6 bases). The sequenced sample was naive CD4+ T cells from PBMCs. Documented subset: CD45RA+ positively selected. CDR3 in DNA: TGTGCCAGCAGTAGGCAGGGGCACACCGGGGAGCTGTTTTTT. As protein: CASSRQGHTGELFF.